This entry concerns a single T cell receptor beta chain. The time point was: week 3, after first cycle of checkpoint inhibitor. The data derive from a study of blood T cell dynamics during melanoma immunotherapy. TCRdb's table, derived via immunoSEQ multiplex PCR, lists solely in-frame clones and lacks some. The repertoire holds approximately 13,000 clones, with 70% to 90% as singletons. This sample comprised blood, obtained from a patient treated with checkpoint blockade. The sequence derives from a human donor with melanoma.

The CDR3 coding sequence is TGTGCCAGCAGCTTAGGGTCATGGGGCAGGGGACCCCTGGGGGATACGCAGTATTTT. Its translation: CASSLGSWGRGPLGDTQYF. The gene calls are TRBV7-9 and TRBJ2-3, with D possibly being TRBD1 (6 bases). Trimming took off 1 base at V and 6 bases at J, with 26 bases between the two ends. Germline CDR1 is SEHNR and CDR2 is FQNEAQ (reference sequence). The CDR3 is 19 residues long.